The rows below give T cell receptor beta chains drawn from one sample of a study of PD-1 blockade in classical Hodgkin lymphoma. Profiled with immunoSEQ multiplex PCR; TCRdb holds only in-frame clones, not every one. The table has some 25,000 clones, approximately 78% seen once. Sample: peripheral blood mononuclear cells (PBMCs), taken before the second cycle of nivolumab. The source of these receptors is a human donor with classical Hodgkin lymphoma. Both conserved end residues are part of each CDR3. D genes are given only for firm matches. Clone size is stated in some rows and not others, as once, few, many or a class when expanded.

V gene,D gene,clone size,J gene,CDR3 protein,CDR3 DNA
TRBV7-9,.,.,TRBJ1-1,CASSPPGEREAFF,TGTGCCAGCAGCCCCCCCGGGGAACGGGAAGCTTTCTTT
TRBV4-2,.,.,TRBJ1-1,CASSQEAQLLSAEAFF,TGTGCCAGCAGCCAAGAAGCCCAGCTCTTGAGCGCTGAAGCTTTCTTT
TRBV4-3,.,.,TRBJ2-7,CASSQVGGYEQYF,TGCGCCAGCAGCCAAGTAGGGGGTTACGAGCAGTACTTC
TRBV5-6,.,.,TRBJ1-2,CASSLAQGSGYTF,TGTGCCAGCAGCTTGGCCCAGGGGAGTGGCTACACCTTC
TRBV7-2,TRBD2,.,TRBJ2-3,CASSGGTSGVKGGTDTQYF,TGTGCCAGCAGCGGCGGGACTAGCGGGGTGAAGGGGGGGACAGATACGCAGTATTTT
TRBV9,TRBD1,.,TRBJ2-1,CASSPGGEPYNEQFF,TGTGCCAGCAGCCCAGGGGGTGAACCTTACAATGAGCAGTTCTTC
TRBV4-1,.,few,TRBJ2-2,CASSQGSTPYTGELFF,TGCGCCAGCAGCCAAGGCTCCACTCCGTACACCGGGGAGCTGTTTTTT
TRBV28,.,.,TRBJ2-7,CASSLSRGTSYEQYF,TGTGCCAGCAGTTTGAGTCGGGGGACCTCCTACGAGCAGTACTTC
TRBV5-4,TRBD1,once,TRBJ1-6,CASSSGTGPNSPLHF,TGTGCCAGCAGCTCCGGGACAGGGCCTAATTCACCCCTCCACTTT
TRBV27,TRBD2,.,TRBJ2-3,CASRPAPGGGDRDTQYF,TGTGCCAGCAGGCCGGCCCCGGGGGGGGGAGACCGAGATACGCAGTATTTT
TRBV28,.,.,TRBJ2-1,CASSLGLAGRGDEQFF,TGTGCCAGCAGTTTAGGCCTGGCGGGGCGTGGGGATGAGCAGTTCTTC
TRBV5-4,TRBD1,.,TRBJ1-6,CASSLGPGGARNSPLHF,TGTGCCAGCAGCTTGGGTCCAGGGGGCGCGCGAAATTCACCCCTCCACTTT
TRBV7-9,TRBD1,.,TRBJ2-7,CASGGTQGSSYEQYF,TGTGCCAGCGGCGGTACACAGGGGAGCTCCTACGAGCAGTACTTC
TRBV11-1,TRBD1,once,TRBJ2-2,CASSPTPGQKTGELFF,TGTGCCAGCAGCCCGACTCCGGGACAGAAAACCGGGGAGCTGTTTTTT
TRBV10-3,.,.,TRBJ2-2,CAIRGTATNTGELFF,TGTGCCATCAGAGGGACCGCTACGAACACCGGGGAGCTGTTTTTT
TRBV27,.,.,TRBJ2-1,CASSLRGRAAVSYNEQFF,TGTGCCAGCAGTTTAAGAGGCAGGGCCGCCGTCTCCTACAATGAGCAGTTCTTC
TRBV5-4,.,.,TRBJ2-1,CASTQSSVLPPGNEQFF,TGTGCCAGCACCCAGTCTAGCGTTCTACCCCCGGGGAATGAGCAGTTCTTC
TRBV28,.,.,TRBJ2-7,CASSLDTYEQYF,TGTGCCAGCAGTTTAGATACCTACGAGCAGTACTTC
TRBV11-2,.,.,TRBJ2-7,CASSSGRLLYEQYF,TGTGCCAGCAGCTCGGGACGGCTTCTCTACGAGCAGTACTTC
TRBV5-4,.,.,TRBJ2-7,CASRPSGTLSYEQYF,TGTGCCAGCAGACCTTCCGGGACACTCTCCTACGAGCAGTACTTC
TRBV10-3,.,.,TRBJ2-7,CAISHPGGRSYEQYF,TGTGCCATCTCCCACCCCGGAGGGAGATCCTACGAGCAGTACTTC
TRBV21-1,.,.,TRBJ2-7,CASSPEAGGGQEGTSYEQYF,TGTGCCAGCAGTCCCGAGGCAGGGGGCGGGCAAGAAGGTACCTCCTACGAGCAGTACTTC
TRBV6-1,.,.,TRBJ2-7,CASSRTKSSYEQYF,TGTGCCAGCAGTCGGACGAAGAGCTCCTACGAGCAGTACTTC
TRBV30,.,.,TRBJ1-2,CAWSRRTDYGYTF,TGTGCCTGGAGTCGAAGAACGGACTATGGCTACACCTTC
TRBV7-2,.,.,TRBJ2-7,CASGYISYEQYF,TGTGCCAGCGGGTACATTTCCTACGAGCAGTACTTC
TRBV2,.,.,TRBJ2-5,CASSPDYNQETQYF,TGTGCCAGCAGCCCGGACTATAATCAAGAGACCCAGTACTTC
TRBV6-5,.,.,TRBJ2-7,CASSRDPGFSYEQYF,TGTGCCAGCAGCCGCGACCCCGGTTTCTCCTACGAGCAGTACTTC
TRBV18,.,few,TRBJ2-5,CASSPQRGEETQYF,TGTGCCAGCTCACCCCAACGCGGGGAAGAGACCCAGTACTTC
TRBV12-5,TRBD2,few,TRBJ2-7,CASAGRVPTSYEQYF,TGTGCTAGTGCCGGGAGGGTTCCCACCTCCTACGAGCAGTACTTC
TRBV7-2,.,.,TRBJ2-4,CASSSRIDIQYF,TGTGCCAGCAGCTCACGAATTGACATTCAGTACTTC
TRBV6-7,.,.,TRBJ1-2,CASSSLSRGLISNYGYTF,TGTGCCAGCAGTTCGCTCAGTCGGGGACTCATCTCTAACTATGGCTACACCTTC
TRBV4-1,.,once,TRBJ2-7,CASSQAAGSYEQYF,TGCGCCAGCAGCCAAGCTGCAGGATCCTACGAGCAGTACTTC
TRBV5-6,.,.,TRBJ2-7,CASSQDRSEQYF,TGTGCCAGCAGCCAAGATAGGAGCGAGCAGTACTTC
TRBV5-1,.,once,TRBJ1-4,CASRGGSRGLNEKLFF,TGCGCCAGCAGGGGAGGCTCTCGCGGGTTAAATGAAAAACTGTTTTTT
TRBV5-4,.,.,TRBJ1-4,CASSSTGNSNEKLFF,TGTGCCAGCAGCTCTACAGGGAATTCTAATGAAAAACTGTTTTTT
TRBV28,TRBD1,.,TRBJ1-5,CASSIWSRGLNQPQHF,TGTGCCAGCAGTATTTGGTCCAGGGGGCTAAATCAGCCCCAGCATTTT
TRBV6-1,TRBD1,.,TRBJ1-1,CASSEGQENTEAFF,TGTGCCAGCAGTGAGGGACAGGAGAACACTGAAGCTTTCTTT
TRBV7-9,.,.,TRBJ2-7,CASSIDSIYEQYF,TGTGCCAGCAGCATAGACAGTATCTACGAGCAGTACTTC
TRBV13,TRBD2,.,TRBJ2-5,CASSFGGGGETQYF,TGTGCCAGCAGCTTCGGGGGGGGCGGAGAGACCCAGTACTTC
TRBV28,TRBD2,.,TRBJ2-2,CASSSDYLGGTGELFF,TGTGCCAGCAGTTCAGACTACTTGGGGGGGACCGGGGAGCTGTTTTTT
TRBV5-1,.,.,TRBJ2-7,CASSLAGDRYEQYF,TGCGCCAGCAGCTTGGCAGGGGATCGCTACGAGCAGTACTTC
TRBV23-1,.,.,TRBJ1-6,CASSQWPGFVSPLHF,TGCGCCAGCAGTCAATGGCCGGGGTTCGTTTCACCCCTCCACTTT
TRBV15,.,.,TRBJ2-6,CATSRDYEAGANVLTF,TGTGCCACCAGCAGAGATTATGAGGCTGGGGCCAACGTCCTGACTTTC
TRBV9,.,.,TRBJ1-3,CASSPSQGETIYF,TGTGCCAGCAGCCCCAGCCAGGGAGAAACCATATATTTT
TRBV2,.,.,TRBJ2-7,CASSEPTYEQYF,TGTGCCAGCAGTGAACCGACCTACGAGCAGTACTTC
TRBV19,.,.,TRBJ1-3,CASSLTAQTGNTIYF,TGTGCCAGTAGTCTGACGGCCCAAACAGGGAACACCATATATTTT
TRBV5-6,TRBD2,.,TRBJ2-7,CASRSGLAGAYEQYF,TGTGCCAGCAGATCGGGACTAGCGGGGGCCTACGAGCAGTACTTC
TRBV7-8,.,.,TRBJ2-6,CASSFPGSRLSGANVLTF,TGTGCCAGCAGCTTCCCCGGCAGCCGCCTCTCTGGGGCCAACGTCCTGACTTTC
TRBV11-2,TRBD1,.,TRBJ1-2,CASSSIRDRGRRGYGYTF,TGTGCCAGCAGTTCGATCCGGGACAGGGGCCGGCGGGGCTATGGCTACACCTTC
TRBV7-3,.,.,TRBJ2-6,CASSLGTGANVLTF,TGTGCCAGCAGCTTGGGAACTGGGGCCAACGTCCTGACTTTC
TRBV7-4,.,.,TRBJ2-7,CASSRGALPRAYEQYF,TGTGCCAGCAGCCGCGGAGCTTTGCCGCGGGCCTACGAGCAGTACTTC
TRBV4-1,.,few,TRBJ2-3,CASWDLLGGADTQYF,TGCGCCAGCTGGGACCTCTTGGGGGGCGCAGATACGCAGTATTTT
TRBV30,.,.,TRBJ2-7,CAWSLDQTYEQYF,TGTGCCTGGAGTCTAGACCAGACCTACGAGCAGTACTTC
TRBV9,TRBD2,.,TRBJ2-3,CASSVPRAGGTTDTQYF,TGTGCCAGCAGCGTACCTCGCGCGGGGGGGACCACAGATACGCAGTATTTT
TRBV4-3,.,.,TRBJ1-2,CASSQDRGKGYTF,TGCGCCAGCAGCCAAGATAGAGGGAAGGGCTACACCTTC
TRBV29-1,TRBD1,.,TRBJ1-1,CSAGQGSTEAFF,TGCAGCGCCGGACAGGGGAGCACTGAAGCTTTCTTT
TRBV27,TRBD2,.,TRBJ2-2,CASSLLASGGANTGELFF,TGTGCCAGCAGTTTATTGGCTAGCGGGGGAGCCAACACCGGGGAGCTGTTTTTT
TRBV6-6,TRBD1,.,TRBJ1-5,CASSYWDRDQPQHF,TGTGCCAGCAGTTATTGGGACAGGGATCAGCCCCAGCATTTT
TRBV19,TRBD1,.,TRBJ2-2,CASLSHRTGFHTGELFF,TGTGCCAGTTTATCCCACCGGACAGGGTTCCACACCGGGGAGCTGTTTTTT